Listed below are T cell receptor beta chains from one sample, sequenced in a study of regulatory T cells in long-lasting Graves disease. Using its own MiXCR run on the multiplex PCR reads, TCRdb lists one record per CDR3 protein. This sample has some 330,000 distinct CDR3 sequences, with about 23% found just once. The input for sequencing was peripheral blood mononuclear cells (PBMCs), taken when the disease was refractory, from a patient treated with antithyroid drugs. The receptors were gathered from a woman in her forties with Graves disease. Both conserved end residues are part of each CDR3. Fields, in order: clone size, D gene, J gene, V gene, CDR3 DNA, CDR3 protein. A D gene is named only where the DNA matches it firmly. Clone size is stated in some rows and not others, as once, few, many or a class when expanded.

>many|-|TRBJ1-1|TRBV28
TGTGCCAGCAGTGGAAGACACCGTTCTGAAGCTTTCTTT
CASSGRHRSEAFF
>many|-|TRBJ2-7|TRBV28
TGTGCCAGCAGAACTAACAGGGTAGGTTGGGAGCAGTACTTC
CASRTNRVGWEQYF
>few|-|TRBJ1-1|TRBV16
TGTGCCAGCAGCCAATCGGGGCAGGGTAACACTGAAGCTTTCTTT
CASSQSGQGNTEAFF
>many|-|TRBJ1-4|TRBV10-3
TGTGCCATCAGTCCGGGGACGGATGAAAAACTGTTTTTT
CAISPGTDEKLFF
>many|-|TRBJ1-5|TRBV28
TGTGCCAGCAGTTTCCCCGGGAGGGATCAGCCCCAGCATTTT
CASSFPGRDQPQHF
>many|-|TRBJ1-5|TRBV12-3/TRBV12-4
TGTGCCAGCAGATTGGCGGCCGGAGGGCCCCAGCATTTT
CASRLAAGGPQHF
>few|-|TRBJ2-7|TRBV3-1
TGTGCCAGCAGCTCGCCCCTCGGGGTCTACGAGCAGTACTTC
CASSSPLGVYEQYF
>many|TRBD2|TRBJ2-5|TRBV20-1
TGCAGTGCAATAGCGGGAGGGCAAGAGACCCAGTACTTC
CSAIAGGQETQYF
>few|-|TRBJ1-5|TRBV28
TGTGCCAGCAGTTTACCGGTGTATCAGCCCCAGCATTTT
CASSLPVYQPQHF
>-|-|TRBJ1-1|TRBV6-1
TGTGCCAGCAGCGAGCGGGGGGCTGCTGAAGCTTTCTTT
CASSERGAAEAFF
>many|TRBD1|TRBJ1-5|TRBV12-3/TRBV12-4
TGTGCCAGCAGTCAACAGGGGCTGGGAAGCAATCAGCCCCAGCATTTT
CASSQQGLGSNQPQHF
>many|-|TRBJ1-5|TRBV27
TGTGCCAGCAGTTTATCGGCCGGACATAGGGCTCTGCCCCAGCATTTT
CASSLSAGHRALPQHF
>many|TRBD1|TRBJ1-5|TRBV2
TGTGCCAGCAGCGGGACAGGGGGGAGGCAGCCCCAGCATTTT
CASSGTGGRQPQHF
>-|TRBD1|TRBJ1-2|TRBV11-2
TGTGCCAGCAGCTTGGGGACAGGGGGCTTTGGCTACACCTTC
CASSLGTGGFGYTF
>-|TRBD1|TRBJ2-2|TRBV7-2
TGTGCCAGCAGCTTAGGGACAGGGGTAAAGACCGGGGAGCTGTTTTTT
CASSLGTGVKTGELFF
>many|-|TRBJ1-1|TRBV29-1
TGCAGCGTCCAGGGGACTGAAGCTTTCTTT
CSVQGTEAFF
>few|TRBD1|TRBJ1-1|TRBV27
TGTGCCAGCAGTTCTTGGCCAGGGGGTGGGAACACTGAAGCTTTCTTT
CASSSWPGGGNTEAFF
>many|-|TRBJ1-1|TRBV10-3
TGTGCCATCAGTGTGCAGGGTTCGAACACTGAAGCTTTCTTT
CAISVQGSNTEAFF
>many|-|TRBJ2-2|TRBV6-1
TGTGCCAGCAGGGCCAGGGTTACCACCGGGGAGCTGTTTTTT
CASRARVTTGELFF
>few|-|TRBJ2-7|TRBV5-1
TGCGCCAGCAGCTGGGTAACGGATTACGAGCAGTACTTC
CASSWVTDYEQYF
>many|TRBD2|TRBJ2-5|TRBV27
TGTGCCAGCAGTTTAGGGGCCGGCGGGAGGTGGAATAAAACCCAGTACTTC
CASSLGAGGRWNKTQYF
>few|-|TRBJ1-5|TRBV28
TGTGCCAGCAGTTTTAGGGGCCCTCAACAGCCCCAGCATTTT
CASSFRGPQQPQHF
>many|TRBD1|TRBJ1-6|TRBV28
TGTGCCAGCAGTCCCGACAGGGGGTCACCCCTCCACTTT
CASSPDRGSPLHF
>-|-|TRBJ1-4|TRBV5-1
TGCGCCAGCAGCTTGGTGGACCCCGGGGAACTGTTTTTT
CASSLVDPGELFF
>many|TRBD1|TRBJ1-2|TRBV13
TGTGCCAGCAGCTCACAGGGGTTGGATGGCTACACCTTC
CASSSQGLDGYTF
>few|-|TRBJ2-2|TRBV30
TGTGCCTGGAGTGTATTGAAGGAATCCGGGGAGCTGTTTTTT
CAWSVLKESGELFF
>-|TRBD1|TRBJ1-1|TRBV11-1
TGTGCCAGCAGCTCGGGACAGGGGATAACTTTCTTT
CASSSGQGITFF
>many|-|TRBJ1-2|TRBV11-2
TGTGCCAGCAGCAAACTCAGTGGGGGCGCGCGAACTAACTATGGCTACACCTTC
CASSKLSGGARTNYGYTF
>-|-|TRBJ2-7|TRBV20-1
TGCAGTGCTCCCGGGGGCACTGGTCCCTACGAGCAGTACTTC
CSAPGGTGPYEQYF
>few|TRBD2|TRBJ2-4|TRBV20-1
TGCAGTGCTGGACCGACTAGCGGGGACATTCAGTACTTC
CSAGPTSGDIQYF
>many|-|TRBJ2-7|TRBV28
TGTGCCAGCCGTCCGGGGATCCATAGCTACGAGCAGTACTTC
CASRPGIHSYEQYF
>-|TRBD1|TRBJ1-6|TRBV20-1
TGCAGTGCTATTAGGGGGCGGAATAATTCACCCCTCCACTTT
CSAIRGRNNSPLHF
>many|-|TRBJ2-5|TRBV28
TGTGCCAGCAGCCCTCGGACAGAGGGTTCAGAGACCCAGTACTTC
CASSPRTEGSETQYF
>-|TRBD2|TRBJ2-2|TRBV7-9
TGTGCCAGCTATCGATCTTTCTCGTTCGGGACTAGCGGGAGTTGGGCGAACACCGGGGAGCTGTTTTTT
CASYRSFSFGTSGSWANTGELFF
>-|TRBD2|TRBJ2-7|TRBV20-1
TGCAGTGCCCCAGGACGGGGGGGCTACGAGCAGTACTTC
CSAPGRGGYEQYF
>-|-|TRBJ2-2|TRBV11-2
TGTGCCAGCGCCCGAGGCTCTAACACCGGGGAGCTGTTTTTT
CASARGSNTGELFF
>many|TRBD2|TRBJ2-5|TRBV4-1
TGCGCCAGCAGCCAAGGCGGACTAGCGGGAGGACGCGGCGAGACCCAGTACTTC
CASSQGGLAGGRGETQYF
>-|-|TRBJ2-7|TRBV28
TGTGCCAGCAGTTTAGCGGACAATTCCTACGAGCAGTACTTC
CASSLADNSYEQYF
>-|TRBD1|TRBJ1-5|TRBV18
TGTGCCAGCTCACCACCGCGACAGGGGGTCGGCAATCAGCCCCAGCATTTT
CASSPPRQGVGNQPQHF
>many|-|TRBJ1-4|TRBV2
TGTGCCAGCAGTGATATCCAGGGGAATGAAAAACTGTTTTTT
CASSDIQGNEKLFF
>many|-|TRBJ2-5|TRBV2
TGTGCCAGCAGGGTTACTAGGACGGAGACCCAGTACTTC
CASRVTRTETQYF
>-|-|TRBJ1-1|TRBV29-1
TGCAGCGTTGTGAAGACCCTTCTAGCTGAAGCTTTCTTT
CSVVKTLLAEAFF
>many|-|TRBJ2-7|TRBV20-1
TGCAGTTTTCTAGGGAGACATCCCCCCTACGAGCAGTACTTC
CSFLGRHPPYEQYF
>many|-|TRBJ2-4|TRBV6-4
TGTGCCAGCAGTGACTCCCGATATGTTCTAGCCAAAAACATTCAGTACTTC
CASSDSRYVLAKNIQYF
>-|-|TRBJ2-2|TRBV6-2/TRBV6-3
TGTGCCAGCAGTTATCGAACCCACGGGGAGCTGTTTTTT
CASSYRTHGELFF
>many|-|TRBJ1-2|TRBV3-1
TGTGCCAGCAGCCAAGCGGGGGGCTATGGCTACACCTTC
CASSQAGGYGYTF
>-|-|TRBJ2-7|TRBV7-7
TGTGCTAGCAGCCCCTATTTTCTTAGCTACGAGCAGTACTTC
CASSPYFLSYEQYF
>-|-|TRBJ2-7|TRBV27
TGTGCCAGCAGTCCTCGAGGTAGCCTTTCCTACGAGCAGTACTTC
CASSPRGSLSYEQYF
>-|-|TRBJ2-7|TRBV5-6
TGTGCCAGCAGCTTGGTCGCAGGGACGGGGCAGTACTTC
CASSLVAGTGQYF
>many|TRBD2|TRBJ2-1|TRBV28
TGTGCCAGCAGTTTAAGACTAGCGGGAGTTTACAATGAGCAGTTCTTC
CASSLRLAGVYNEQFF
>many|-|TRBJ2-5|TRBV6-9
TGTGCCAGCAGTTTCTACGACAGTAGCGAGACCCAGTACTTC
CASSFYDSSETQYF
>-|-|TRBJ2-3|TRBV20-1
TGCAGTGCCCCTATGTGGGGCCCTAGCACAGATACGCAGTATTTT
CSAPMWGPSTDTQYF
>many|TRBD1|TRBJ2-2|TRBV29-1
TGCAGCGTTGAAGATCCGACGGCGAGGACAGGGGGGAACACCGGGGAGCTGTTTTTT
CSVEDPTARTGGNTGELFF